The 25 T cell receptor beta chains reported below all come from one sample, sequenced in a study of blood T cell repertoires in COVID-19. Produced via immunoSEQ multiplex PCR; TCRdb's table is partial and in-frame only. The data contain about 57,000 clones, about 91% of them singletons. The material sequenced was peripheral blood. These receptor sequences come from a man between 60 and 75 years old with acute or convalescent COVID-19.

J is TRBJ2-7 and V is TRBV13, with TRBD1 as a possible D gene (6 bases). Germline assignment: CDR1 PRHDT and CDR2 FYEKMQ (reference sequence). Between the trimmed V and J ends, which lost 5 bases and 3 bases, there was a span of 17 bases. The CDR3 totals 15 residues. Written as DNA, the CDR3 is TGTGCCAGCAGCCCAAGACAGGAGAAGAACTACGAGCAGTACTTC. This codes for CASSPRQEKNYEQYF. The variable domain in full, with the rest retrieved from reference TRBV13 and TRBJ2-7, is AAGVIQSPRHLIKEKRETATLKCYPIPRHDTVYWYQQGPGQDPQFLISFYEKMQSDKGSIPDRFSAQQFSDYHSELNMSSLELGDSALYFCASSPRQEKNYEQYFGPGTRLTVT.

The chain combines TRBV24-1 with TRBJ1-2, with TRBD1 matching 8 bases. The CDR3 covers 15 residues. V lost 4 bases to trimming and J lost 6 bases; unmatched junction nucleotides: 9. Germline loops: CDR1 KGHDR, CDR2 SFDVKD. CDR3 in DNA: TGTGCCACCAGTGACCAGGAGGCAGGGGGCGATGGCTACACCTTC. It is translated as CATSDQEAGGDGYTF.

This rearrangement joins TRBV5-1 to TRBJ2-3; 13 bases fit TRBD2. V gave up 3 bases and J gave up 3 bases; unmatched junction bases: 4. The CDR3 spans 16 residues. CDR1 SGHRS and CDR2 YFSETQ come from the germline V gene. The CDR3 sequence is CASSSTSGRITDTQYF. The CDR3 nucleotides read TGCGCCAGCAGCTCGACTAGCGGGAGGATAACAGATACGCAGTATTTT.

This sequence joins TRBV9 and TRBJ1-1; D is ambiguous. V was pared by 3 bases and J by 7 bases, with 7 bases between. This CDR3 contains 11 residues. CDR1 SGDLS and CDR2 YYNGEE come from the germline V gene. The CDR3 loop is CASSASGEAFF. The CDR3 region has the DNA TGTGCCAGCAGCGCCAGTGGTGAAGCTTTCTTT. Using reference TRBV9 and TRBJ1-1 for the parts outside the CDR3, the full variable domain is DSGVTQTPKHLITATGQRVTLRCSPRSGDLSVYWYQQSLDQGLQFLIQYYNGEERAKGNILERFSAQQFPDLHSELNLSSLELGDSALYFCASSASGEAFFGQGTRLTVV.

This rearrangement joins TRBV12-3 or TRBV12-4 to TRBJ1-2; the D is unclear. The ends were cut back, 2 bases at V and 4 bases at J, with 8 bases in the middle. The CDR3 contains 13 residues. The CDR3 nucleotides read TGTGCCAGCAGTTTAATGGCGGTCTATGGCTACACCTTC. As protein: CASSLMAVYGYTF.

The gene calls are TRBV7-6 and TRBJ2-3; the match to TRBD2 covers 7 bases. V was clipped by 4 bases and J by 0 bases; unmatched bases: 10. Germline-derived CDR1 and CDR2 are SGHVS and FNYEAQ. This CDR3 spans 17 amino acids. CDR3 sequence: CASSSLRGGSSTDTQYF. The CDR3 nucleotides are TGTGCCAGCAGCTCCCTCCGGGGAGGGTCTAGCACAGATACGCAGTATTTT.

The CDR3 sequence: CASNLRGYEQYF. In DNA form, the CDR3 reads TGTGCCAGTAACTTGCGGGGCTACGAGCAGTACTTC. The J gene is TRBJ2-7, the V gene TRBV19, with a tentative D call TRBD2 (6 bases). Germline V gene data show CDR1 as LNHDA and CDR2 as SQIVND (reference sequence). V was cut by 7 bases and J by 3 bases, with 10 bases left in between. The CDR3 sequence is 12 residues long.

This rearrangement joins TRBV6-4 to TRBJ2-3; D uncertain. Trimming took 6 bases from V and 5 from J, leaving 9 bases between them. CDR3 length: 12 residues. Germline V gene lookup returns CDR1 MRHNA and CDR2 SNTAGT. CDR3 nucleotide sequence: TGTGCCAGCAGCGAAAACGGAGATACGCAGTATTTT. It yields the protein CASSENGDTQYF.

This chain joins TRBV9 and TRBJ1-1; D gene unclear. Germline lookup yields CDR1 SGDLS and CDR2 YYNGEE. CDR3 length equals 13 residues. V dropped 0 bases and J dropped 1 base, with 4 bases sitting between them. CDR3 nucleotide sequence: TGTGCCAGCAGCGTAGAACAGAACACTGAAGCTTTCTTT. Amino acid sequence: CASSVEQNTEAFF.

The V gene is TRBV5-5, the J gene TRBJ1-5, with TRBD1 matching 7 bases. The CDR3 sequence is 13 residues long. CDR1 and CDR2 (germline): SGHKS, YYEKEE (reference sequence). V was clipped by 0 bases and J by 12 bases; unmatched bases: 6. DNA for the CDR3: TGTGCCAGCAGCTTGGAAGCCGGACAGGTCCAGCATTTT. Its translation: CASSLEAGQVQHF. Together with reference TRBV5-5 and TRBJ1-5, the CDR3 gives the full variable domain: DAGVTQSPTHLIKTRGQQVTLRCSPISGHKSVSWYQQVLGQGPQFIFQYYEKEERGRGNFPDRFSARQFPNYSSELNVNALLLGDSALYLCASSLEAGQVQHFGDGTRLSIL.

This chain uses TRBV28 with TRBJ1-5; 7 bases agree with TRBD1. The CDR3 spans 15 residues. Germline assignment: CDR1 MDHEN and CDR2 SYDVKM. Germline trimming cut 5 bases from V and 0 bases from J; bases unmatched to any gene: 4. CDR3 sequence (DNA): TGTGCCAGCAGTGTTGACAGGGATAGCAATCAGCCCCAGCATTTT. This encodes CASSVDRDSNQPQHF.

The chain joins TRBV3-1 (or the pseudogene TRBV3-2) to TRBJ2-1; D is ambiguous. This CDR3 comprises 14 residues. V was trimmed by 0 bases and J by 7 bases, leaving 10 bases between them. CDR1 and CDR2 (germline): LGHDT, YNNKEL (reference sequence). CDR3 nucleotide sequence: TGTGCCAGCAGCCAAGATTCGCGCCGAAATGAGCAGTTCTTC. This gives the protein CASSQDSRRNEQFF.

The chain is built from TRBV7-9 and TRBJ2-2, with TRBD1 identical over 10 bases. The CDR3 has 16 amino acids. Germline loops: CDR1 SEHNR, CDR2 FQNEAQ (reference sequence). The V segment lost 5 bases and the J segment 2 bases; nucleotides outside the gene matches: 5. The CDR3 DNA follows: TGTGCCAGCAGCCGGAAGACAGGGGGCAACACCGGGGAGCTGTTTTTT. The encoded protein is CASSRKTGGNTGELFF.

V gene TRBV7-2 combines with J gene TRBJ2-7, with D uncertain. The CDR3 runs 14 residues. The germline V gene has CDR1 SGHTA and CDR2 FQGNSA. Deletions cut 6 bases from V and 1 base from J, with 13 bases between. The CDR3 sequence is CASRQGLGSYEQYF. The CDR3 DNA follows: TGTGCCAGCAGACAAGGCCTAGGATCCTACGAGCAGTACTTC.

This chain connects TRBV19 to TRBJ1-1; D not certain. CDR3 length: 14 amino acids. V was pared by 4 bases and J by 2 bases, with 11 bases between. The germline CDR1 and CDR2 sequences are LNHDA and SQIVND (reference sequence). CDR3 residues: CASSTNTVNTEAFF. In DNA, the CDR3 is TGTGCCAGTAGTACCAATACAGTAAACACTGAAGCTTTCTTT.

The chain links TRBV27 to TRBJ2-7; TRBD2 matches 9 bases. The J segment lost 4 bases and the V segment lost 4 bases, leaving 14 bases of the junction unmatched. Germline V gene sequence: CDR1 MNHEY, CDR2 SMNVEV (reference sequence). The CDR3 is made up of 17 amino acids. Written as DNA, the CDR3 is TGTGCCAGCAGTTACAATCCCCTTAGCGGGAGTTTGTACGAGCAGTACTTC. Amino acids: CASSYNPLSGSLYEQYF.

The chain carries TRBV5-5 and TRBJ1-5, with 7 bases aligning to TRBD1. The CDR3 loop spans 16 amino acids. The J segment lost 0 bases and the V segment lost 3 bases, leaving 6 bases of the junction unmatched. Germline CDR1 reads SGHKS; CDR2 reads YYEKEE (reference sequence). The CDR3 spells CASSYGTAYSNQPQHF. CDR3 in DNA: TGTGCCAGCAGCTACGGGACAGCATATAGCAATCAGCCCCAGCATTTT. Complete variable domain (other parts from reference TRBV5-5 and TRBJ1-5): DAGVTQSPTHLIKTRGQQVTLRCSPISGHKSVSWYQQVLGQGPQFIFQYYEKEERGRGNFPDRFSARQFPNYSSELNVNALLLGDSALYLCASSYGTAYSNQPQHFGDGTRLSIL.

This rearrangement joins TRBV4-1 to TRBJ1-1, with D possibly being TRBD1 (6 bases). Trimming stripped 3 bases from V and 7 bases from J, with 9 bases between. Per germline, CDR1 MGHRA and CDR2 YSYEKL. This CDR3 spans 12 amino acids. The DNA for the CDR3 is TGCGCCAGCAGCCACGACAGGAATGAAGCTTTCTTT. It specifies CASSHDRNEAFF.

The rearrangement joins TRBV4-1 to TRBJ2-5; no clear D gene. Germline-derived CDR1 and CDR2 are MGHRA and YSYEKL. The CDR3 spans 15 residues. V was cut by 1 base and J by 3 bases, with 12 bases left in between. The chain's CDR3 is CASSQGFREKETQYF. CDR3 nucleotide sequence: TGCGCCAGCAGCCAAGGGTTCCGCGAAAAAGAGACCCAGTACTTC.

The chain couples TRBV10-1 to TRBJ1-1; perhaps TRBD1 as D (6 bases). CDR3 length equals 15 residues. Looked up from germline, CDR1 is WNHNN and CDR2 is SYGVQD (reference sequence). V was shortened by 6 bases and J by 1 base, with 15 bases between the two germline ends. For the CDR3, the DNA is TGCGCCAGCAGCAAAGCGGACAGCCAGAACACTGAAGCTTTCTTT. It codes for CASSKADSQNTEAFF.

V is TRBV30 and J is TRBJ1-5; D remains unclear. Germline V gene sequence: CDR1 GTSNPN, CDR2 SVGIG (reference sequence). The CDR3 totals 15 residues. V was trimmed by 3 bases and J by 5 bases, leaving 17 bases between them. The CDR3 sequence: CAWSEAVGTYQPQHF. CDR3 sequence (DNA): TGTGCCTGGAGCGAAGCGGTGGGCACATATCAGCCCCAGCATTTT.

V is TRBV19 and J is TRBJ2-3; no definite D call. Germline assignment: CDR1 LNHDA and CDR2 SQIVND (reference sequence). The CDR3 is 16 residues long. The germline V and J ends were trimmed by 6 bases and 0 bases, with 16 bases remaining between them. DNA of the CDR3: TGTGCCAGTAGCCGCCGGAGAGGAAGAAGCACAGATACGCAGTATTTT. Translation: CASSRRRGRSTDTQYF.

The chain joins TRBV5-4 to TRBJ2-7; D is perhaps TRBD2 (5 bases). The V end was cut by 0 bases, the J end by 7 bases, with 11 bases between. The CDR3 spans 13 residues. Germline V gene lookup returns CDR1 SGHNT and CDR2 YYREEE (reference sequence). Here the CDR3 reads CASSLAGIREQYF. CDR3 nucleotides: TGTGCCAGCAGCTTGGCCGGGATAAGGGAGCAGTACTTC.

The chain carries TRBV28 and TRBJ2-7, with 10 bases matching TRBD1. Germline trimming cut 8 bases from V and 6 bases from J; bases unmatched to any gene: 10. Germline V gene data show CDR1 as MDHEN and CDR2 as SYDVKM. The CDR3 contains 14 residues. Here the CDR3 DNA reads TGTGCCAGCGGGCGGGACAGGGGAATTTCCGAGCAGTACTTC. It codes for CASGRDRGISEQYF.

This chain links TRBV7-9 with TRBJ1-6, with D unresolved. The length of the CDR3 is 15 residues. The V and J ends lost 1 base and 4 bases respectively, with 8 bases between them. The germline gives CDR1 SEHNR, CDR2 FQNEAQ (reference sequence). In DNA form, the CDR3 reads TGTGCCAGCAGCTTAGACAGCCAGTATAATTCACCCCTCCACTTT. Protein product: CASSLDSQYNSPLHF.